A single sample is the source of the 2 T cell receptor beta chains below, sequenced in a study of blood T cell repertoires in COVID-19. Assay used: immunoSEQ multiplex PCR; TCRdb lists only in-frame clones, some missing. In the table there are about 260,000 clones, around 91% of which are singletons. The material sequenced was PBMCs or T cells enriched from blood (not recorded which). The receptors stem from a woman aged 18-29 years who had recovered from COVID-19.

Only one count was recorded for this clone. The chain recombines TRBV7-2 with TRBJ1-2, with D perhaps TRBD1 (5 bases). The CDR3 extends over 16 amino acids. V dropped 5 bases and J dropped 5 bases, with 21 bases sitting between them. Germline lookup yields CDR1 SGHTA and CDR2 FQGNSA. DNA for the CDR3: TGTGCCAGCAGCAGAGATGGTCAATTTGGGGCGTATGGCTACACCTTC. This translates into CASSRDGQFGAYGYTF.

The CDR3 loop reads CASTLRGSSGGYTF. In nucleotides, the CDR3 is TGTGCCAGCACCTTAAGGGGTAGTAGTGGTGGCTACACCTTC. The chain couples TRBV28 to TRBJ1-2; maybe TRBD1 (5 bases). V was cut by 7 bases and J by 7 bases, with 19 bases left in between. The CDR3 runs to 14 residues. CDR1 MDHEN and CDR2 SYDVKM come from the germline V gene.